This record concerns one T cell receptor (beta chain) sequence. Its antigen is not identified. TCRdb ran MiXCR on the RT-PCR reads and lists one entry per CDR3 protein. The sample shows some 850,000 distinct CDR3 sequences, under 20% of them seen only once. This entry belongs to a study of response to subunit inactivated influenza vaccine. The study's findings and limits: Authors suggested each seasonal flu vaccination may recruit only limited numbers of new T cells.

Trimming stripped 5 bases from V and 2 bases from J, with 25 bases between. The CDR3 totals 19 residues. Germline CDR1 reads SGHAT; CDR2 reads FQDESV (reference sequence). The sequence came from a man aged 45-60 years who received an inactivated influenza vaccine. V gene TRBV11-1 combines with J gene TRBJ2-1; D is possibly TRBD1 or TRBD2 (5 bases each). The specimen comprised PBMCs from blood, sampled roughly 5 days after vaccination. In nucleotides, the CDR3 is TGTGCCAGCAGCCCGGGACCTATGGGTAGTAGCGACACCTACAATGAGCAGTTCTTC. It codes for CASSPGPMGSSDTYNEQFF.